This is a list of T cell receptor beta chains from one sample in a study of blood T cells in healthy people across ages. TCRdb analysed the 5' RACE reads with MiXCR anew, one entry per CDR3 protein. This table holds 650,000 to 800,000 distinct CDR3 sequences, around 43% found once. The specimen was blood. These receptors originate from a man in his 60s in good health. Each CDR3 is given with its conserved first and last residue. Fields, in order: V gene, clone size, D gene, J gene, CDR3 protein, CDR3 DNA. A D gene is named only where the DNA matches it firmly. Clone size is stated in some rows and not others, as once, few, many or a class when expanded.

V gene: TRBV7-9; clone size: -; D gene: TRBD2; J gene: TRBJ2-5; CDR3 protein: CASTPRLAAHNEQYF; CDR3 DNA: TGTGCCAGCACCCCAAGGCTAGCGGCCCACAATGAGCAGTACTTC
V gene: TRBV7-9; clone size: -; D gene: -; J gene: TRBJ2-4; CDR3 protein: CASSLDLGIQYF; CDR3 DNA: TGTGCCAGCAGCTTGGACTTGGGCATTCAGTACTTC
V gene: TRBV4-3; clone size: -; D gene: TRBD1; J gene: TRBJ1-1; CDR3 protein: CASRKDRVRAEAFF; CDR3 DNA: TGCGCCAGCCGAAAGGACAGGGTCCGGGCTGAAGCTTTCTTT
V gene: TRBV5-1; clone size: -; D gene: TRBD2; J gene: TRBJ2-1; CDR3 protein: CASSLKFQRGSYNEQFF; CDR3 DNA: TGCGCCAGCAGCTTGAAGTTTCAGCGGGGATCGTACAATGAGCAGTTCTTC
V gene: TRBV9; clone size: -; D gene: -; J gene: TRBJ1-2; CDR3 protein: CASSVAAGANYGYTF; CDR3 DNA: TGTGCCAGCAGCGTAGCGGCAGGGGCGAACTATGGCTACACCTTC
V gene: TRBV25-1; clone size: -; D gene: -; J gene: TRBJ1-2; CDR3 protein: CASRGLGDGYTF; CDR3 DNA: TGTGCCAGCAGGGGGTTGGGTGATGGCTACACCTTC
V gene: TRBV7-2; clone size: few; D gene: -; J gene: TRBJ2-1; CDR3 protein: CASSLNLAAHEQFF; CDR3 DNA: TGTGCCAGCAGCTTAAACCTGGCCGCTCATGAGCAGTTCTTC
V gene: TRBV11-3; clone size: -; D gene: -; J gene: TRBJ2-7; CDR3 protein: CASSLAGTQNNEQYF; CDR3 DNA: TGTGCCAGCAGCTTAGCAGGGACACAAAACAATGAGCAGTACTTC
V gene: TRBV5-5; clone size: -; D gene: TRBD2; J gene: TRBJ2-2; CDR3 protein: CASSLLRGILDGELFF; CDR3 DNA: TGTGCCAGCAGCCTTCTGCGGGGGATATTGGACGGGGAGCTGTTTTTT
V gene: TRBV7-2; clone size: -; D gene: TRBD1; J gene: TRBJ1-3; CDR3 protein: CASTSTGNGNTIYF; CDR3 DNA: TGTGCCAGCACCTCGACAGGGAATGGAAACACCATATATTTT
V gene: TRBV27; clone size: -; D gene: -; J gene: TRBJ1-1; CDR3 protein: CATHGGDMNTEAFF; CDR3 DNA: TGTGCCACGCATGGCGGGGACATGAACACTGAAGCTTTCTTT
V gene: TRBV11-3; clone size: once; D gene: TRBD1; J gene: TRBJ2-3; CDR3 protein: CASSLGGQGAWDTQYF; CDR3 DNA: TGTGCCAGCAGCTTAGGTGGACAGGGGGCGTGGGATACGCAGTATTTT
V gene: TRBV4-2; clone size: -; D gene: TRBD1; J gene: TRBJ2-4; CDR3 protein: CASSQEDMTGREQYF; CDR3 DNA: TGTGCCAGCAGCCAAGAGGACATGACAGGGAGAGAGCAGTACTTC
V gene: TRBV15; clone size: -; D gene: TRBD2; J gene: TRBJ2-1; CDR3 protein: CATSRVGRGAYNEQFF; CDR3 DNA: TGTGCCACCAGCAGGGTAGGGCGGGGGGCCTACAATGAGCAGTTCTTC
V gene: TRBV9; clone size: few; D gene: -; J gene: TRBJ1-2; CDR3 protein: CASSTRTRDDGYTF; CDR3 DNA: TGTGCCAGCAGCACCCGGACGAGAGACGATGGCTACACCTTC
V gene: TRBV3-1; clone size: -; D gene: -; J gene: TRBJ2-7; CDR3 protein: CASRNRRDSYEQYF; CDR3 DNA: TGTGCCAGCAGAAACCGCAGGGACTCCTACGAGCAGTACTTC
V gene: TRBV6-1; clone size: few; D gene: -; J gene: TRBJ2-1; CDR3 protein: CASPDEAGKGNEQFF; CDR3 DNA: TGTGCCAGCCCCGATGAGGCAGGGAAGGGCAATGAGCAGTTCTTC
V gene: TRBV15; clone size: -; D gene: TRBD1; J gene: TRBJ2-3; CDR3 protein: CATSRAGEGGKDTQYF; CDR3 DNA: TGTGCCACCAGCAGGGCCGGAGAAGGGGGCAAGGATACGCAGTATTTT
V gene: TRBV7-2; clone size: -; D gene: TRBD1; J gene: TRBJ2-7; CDR3 protein: CASSDPGQGSYNEQYF; CDR3 DNA: TGTGCCAGCAGCGACCCGGGACAGGGGTCCTACAATGAGCAGTACTTC
V gene: TRBV6-2/TRBV6-3; clone size: few; D gene: TRBD1; J gene: TRBJ2-7; CDR3 protein: CASSFPTGVSYEQYF; CDR3 DNA: TGTGCCAGCAGTTTTCCGACAGGGGTCTCCTACGAGCAGTACTTC
V gene: TRBV25-1; clone size: few; D gene: -; J gene: TRBJ1-2; CDR3 protein: CASSDTGSRYTF; CDR3 DNA: TGTGCCAGCAGTGACACAGGGTCCCGCTACACCTTC
V gene: TRBV27; clone size: many; D gene: -; J gene: TRBJ2-7; CDR3 protein: CASSPQGRAYEQYF; CDR3 DNA: TGTGCCAGCAGTCCCCAGGGGAGGGCCTACGAGCAGTACTTC
V gene: TRBV11-3; clone size: few; D gene: -; J gene: TRBJ2-1; CDR3 protein: CASSLFGGGEQFF; CDR3 DNA: TGTGCCAGCAGTCTGTTCGGGGGCGGTGAGCAGTTCTTC
V gene: TRBV30; clone size: -; D gene: -; J gene: TRBJ1-2; CDR3 protein: CAWSVLRMNRTIGHNYTF; CDR3 DNA: TGTGCCTGGAGTGTGCTCAGAATGAATAGGACAATAGGTCATAACTACACCTTC
V gene: TRBV5-6; clone size: -; D gene: -; J gene: TRBJ1-1; CDR3 protein: CVSSSESWNTEAFF; CDR3 DNA: TGTGTCAGCAGCTCAGAAAGCTGGAACACTGAAGCTTTCTTT
V gene: TRBV18; clone size: -; D gene: TRBD2; J gene: TRBJ2-1; CDR3 protein: CASTLAGGSNEQFF; CDR3 DNA: TGTGCCAGCACACTAGCGGGGGGGAGCAATGAGCAGTTCTTC
V gene: TRBV5-1; clone size: -; D gene: -; J gene: TRBJ1-1; CDR3 protein: CASSSGGLENTEAFF; CDR3 DNA: TGCGCCAGCAGCTCGGGCGGGCTCGAGAACACTGAAGCTTTCTTT
V gene: TRBV7-2; clone size: -; D gene: -; J gene: TRBJ2-1; CDR3 protein: CASSLEVLDYNEQFF; CDR3 DNA: TGTGCCAGCAGCTTAGAGGTTCTAGACTACAATGAGCAGTTCTTC
V gene: TRBV12-3/TRBV12-4; clone size: few; D gene: -; J gene: TRBJ1-2; CDR3 protein: CASSRTDSYGYTF; CDR3 DNA: TGTGCCAGCAGTCGGACAGACTCCTATGGCTACACCTTC
V gene: TRBV18; clone size: -; D gene: TRBD1; J gene: TRBJ2-7; CDR3 protein: CASSPAGTGAYEQYF; CDR3 DNA: TGTGCCAGCTCACCTGCCGGGACAGGGGCCTACGAGCAGTACTTC
V gene: TRBV7-2; clone size: -; D gene: TRBD1; J gene: TRBJ1-1; CDR3 protein: CASSWTGGGRGAFF; CDR3 DNA: TGTGCCAGCAGCTGGACAGGGGGCGGGAGAGGAGCTTTCTTT
V gene: TRBV14; clone size: -; D gene: TRBD1; J gene: TRBJ1-4; CDR3 protein: CASSQVRGHNEKLFF; CDR3 DNA: TGTGCCAGCAGCCAAGTAAGGGGGCATAATGAAAAACTGTTTTTT
V gene: TRBV11-2; clone size: -; D gene: -; J gene: TRBJ2-3; CDR3 protein: CASSLLPAVDTQYF; CDR3 DNA: TGTGCCAGCAGCTTATTACCCGCGGTAGATACGCAGTATTTT
V gene: TRBV29-1; clone size: -; D gene: TRBD1; J gene: TRBJ1-2; CDR3 protein: CSVWTGGSYGYTF; CDR3 DNA: TGCAGCGTTTGGACAGGGGGCTCTTATGGCTACACCTTC
V gene: TRBV6-5; clone size: once; D gene: -; J gene: TRBJ2-5; CDR3 protein: CASSRDSSEIETQYF; CDR3 DNA: TGTGCCAGCAGTCGAGACTCGTCTGAAATAGAGACCCAGTACTTC
V gene: TRBV7-9; clone size: few; D gene: TRBD1; J gene: TRBJ2-1; CDR3 protein: CASSPGPRGEQFF; CDR3 DNA: TGTGCCAGCAGCCCGGGACCCAGGGGGGAGCAGTTCTTC
V gene: TRBV5-5; clone size: -; D gene: -; J gene: TRBJ2-3; CDR3 protein: CASSLRADTDTQYF; CDR3 DNA: TGTGCCAGCAGCTTACGAGCGGACACAGATACGCAGTATTTT
V gene: TRBV6-1; clone size: few; D gene: -; J gene: TRBJ1-5; CDR3 protein: CASRDNKTSNQPQHF; CDR3 DNA: TGTGCCAGCAGGGATAACAAAACTAGCAATCAGCCCCAGCATTTT
V gene: TRBV3-1; clone size: few; D gene: -; J gene: TRBJ1-6; CDR3 protein: CASSLLGRGNSPLHF; CDR3 DNA: TGTGCCAGCAGCCTCTTGGGGCGGGGAAATTCACCCCTCCACTTT
V gene: TRBV5-1; clone size: -; D gene: -; J gene: TRBJ2-1; CDR3 protein: CASSLSPLNNNEQFF; CDR3 DNA: TGCGCCAGCAGCTTGTCCCCTTTGAATAATAATGAGCAGTTCTTC
V gene: TRBV20-1; clone size: few; D gene: TRBD2; J gene: TRBJ2-1; CDR3 protein: CSASRGGAFNEQFF; CDR3 DNA: TGCAGTGCTAGTCGCGGGGGGGCCTTCAATGAGCAGTTCTTC
V gene: TRBV6-2/TRBV6-3; clone size: -; D gene: -; J gene: TRBJ2-2; CDR3 protein: CASRPGHLNTGELFF; CDR3 DNA: TGTGCCAGCAGACCGGGACACCTGAACACCGGGGAGCTGTTTTTT
V gene: TRBV28; clone size: -; D gene: -; J gene: TRBJ2-7; CDR3 protein: CASSLLRQRGEQYF; CDR3 DNA: TGTGCCAGCAGTTTATTAAGACAGCGCGGCGAGCAGTACTTC
V gene: TRBV7-2; clone size: -; D gene: -; J gene: TRBJ2-1; CDR3 protein: CASSPRGGGLYNEQFF; CDR3 DNA: TGTGCCAGCAGCCCCCGGGGAGGGGGTCTGTACAATGAGCAGTTCTTC
V gene: TRBV12-3/TRBV12-4; clone size: -; D gene: -; J gene: TRBJ2-3; CDR3 protein: CASSFRLASPGDTQYF; CDR3 DNA: TGTGCCAGCAGTTTTAGGCTAGCGAGCCCCGGAGATACGCAGTATTTT
V gene: TRBV7-9; clone size: -; D gene: -; J gene: TRBJ2-5; CDR3 protein: CASSSDRGKTQYF; CDR3 DNA: TGTGCCAGCAGCTCGGACCGAGGGAAGACCCAGTACTTC
V gene: TRBV11-2; clone size: -; D gene: -; J gene: TRBJ2-7; CDR3 protein: CASSLMGSVYEQYF; CDR3 DNA: TGTGCCAGCAGCTTAATGGGTTCGGTTTACGAGCAGTACTTC
V gene: TRBV20-1; clone size: few; D gene: TRBD2; J gene: TRBJ2-5; CDR3 protein: CSARVEASGDFYEQYF; CDR3 DNA: TGCAGTGCTAGAGTGGAGGCTAGCGGGGATTTTTATGAGCAGTACTTC
V gene: TRBV28; clone size: -; D gene: TRBD1; J gene: TRBJ2-4; CDR3 protein: CASSSPTGSEEQYF; CDR3 DNA: TGTGCCAGCAGTTCACCGACAGGGTCGGAAGAGCAGTACTTC
V gene: TRBV5-4; clone size: -; D gene: -; J gene: TRBJ1-1; CDR3 protein: CASSFGTTEAFF; CDR3 DNA: TGTGCCAGCAGCTTCGGGACCACTGAAGCTTTCTTT
V gene: TRBV7-9; clone size: -; D gene: -; J gene: TRBJ2-2; CDR3 protein: CASRTLTGRNTGELFF; CDR3 DNA: TGTGCCAGCAGGACTCTTACGGGACGGAACACCGGGGAGCTGTTTTTT
V gene: TRBV29-1; clone size: -; D gene: TRBD1; J gene: TRBJ1-2; CDR3 protein: CSVEDGTGVPYGYTF; CDR3 DNA: TGCAGCGTTGAAGACGGGACAGGGGTTCCCTATGGCTACACCTTC
V gene: TRBV3-1; clone size: once; D gene: -; J gene: TRBJ2-7; CDR3 protein: CASSHRASASYEQYF; CDR3 DNA: TGTGCCAGCAGCCACCGGGCTAGCGCCTCCTACGAGCAGTACTTC
V gene: TRBV19; clone size: -; D gene: -; J gene: TRBJ2-1; CDR3 protein: CASSIAGLRNEQFF; CDR3 DNA: TGTGCCAGTAGTATAGCGGGGTTAAGGAATGAGCAGTTCTTC
V gene: TRBV18; clone size: -; D gene: -; J gene: TRBJ2-2; CDR3 protein: CASSPFIQGPNTGELFF; CDR3 DNA: TGTGCCAGCTCACCCTTCATACAGGGCCCGAACACCGGGGAGCTGTTTTTT
V gene: TRBV7-2; clone size: -; D gene: -; J gene: TRBJ2-7; CDR3 protein: CASSLGGFAYEQYF; CDR3 DNA: TGTGCCAGCAGCTTAGGAGGTTTCGCCTACGAGCAGTACTTC
V gene: TRBV12-3/TRBV12-4; clone size: few; D gene: -; J gene: TRBJ2-1; CDR3 protein: CASTSWDRVNEQFF; CDR3 DNA: TGTGCCAGCACCTCCTGGGACCGGGTCAATGAGCAGTTCTTC
V gene: TRBV7-2; clone size: -; D gene: -; J gene: TRBJ2-3; CDR3 protein: CASSLEPLRETDTQYF; CDR3 DNA: TGTGCCAGCAGCTTAGAGCCTCTCAGGGAGACAGATACGCAGTATTTT
V gene: TRBV7-9; clone size: -; D gene: -; J gene: TRBJ1-2; CDR3 protein: CASSLAGGANGYTF; CDR3 DNA: TGTGCCAGCAGCTTAGCCGGGGGCGCGAATGGCTACACCTTC
V gene: TRBV5-1; clone size: -; D gene: -; J gene: TRBJ2-2; CDR3 protein: CASSRTGEVTGELFF; CDR3 DNA: TGCGCCAGCAGCCGAACAGGGGAGGTCACCGGGGAGCTGTTTTTT